This T cell receptor beta chain was documented in a study of cytomegalovirus exposure and HLA in healthy donors. PCR was performed using 60 Vbeta and 13 Jbeta primers. Profiled with immunoSEQ multiplex PCR; TCRdb holds only in-frame clones, not every one. The table records over 150,000 clones, 60% to 80% of them present only once. Study-wide points: In a later analysis, V- and J-gene trimming of beta chains associated with a DCLRE1C missense variant, replicated independently. Among the sequence variants, a highly shared cluster was likely an artifact of sequencing. There were some public TCRs occurring in many donors, but most TCR sequences were rare. An assumption of roughly uniform sequencing depth across donors underlay the presence/absence analyses.

The CDR3 has 16 amino acids. The V end lost 1 base, the J end lost 2 bases, and 12 bases lay between the germline ends. CDR1 and CDR2 from the germline V gene are MNHNS and SASEGT. Worth noting for this clone: The antigen is not known.

Sequenced material: PBMCs. This receptor was taken from a woman aged 50 to 60 in good health and CMV-seropositive. The chain joins TRBV6-1 to TRBJ1-3; TRBD1 might be the D (6 bases). The CDR3 coding sequence is TGTGCCAGCAGTGAAGTTGAGGGGGTTACTGGAAACACCATATATTTT. The encoded protein is CASSEVEGVTGNTIYF.